The clone carrying this T cell receptor beta chain was recorded only once. The data were obtained in a study of blood T cell repertoires in COVID-19. As for the study in general: The United States, Italy and Spain supplied acute and convalescent COVID-19 samples.

The trim removed 4 bases at V and 1 base at J, leaving 9 bases unmatched. The CDR3 is 16 residues long. Germline CDR1 is SEHNR and CDR2 is FQNEAQ (reference sequence). Using immunoSEQ multiplex PCR, the repertoire was profiled, and TCRdb retains in-frame clones only, with some absent. Found here are more than 120,000 clones, approximately 90% of them singletons; the top ten hold about 9.4%. Sequenced: peripheral blood. This sequence was found in a woman between 50 and 59 years old with active or convalescent COVID-19. V and J are TRBV7-9 and TRBJ1-2, with 7 positions matching TRBD1. In DNA, the CDR3 is TGTGCCAGCAGCTCTAACCGACAGGGAGGTAACTATGGCTACACCTTC. Translating gives CASSSNRQGGNYGYTF.